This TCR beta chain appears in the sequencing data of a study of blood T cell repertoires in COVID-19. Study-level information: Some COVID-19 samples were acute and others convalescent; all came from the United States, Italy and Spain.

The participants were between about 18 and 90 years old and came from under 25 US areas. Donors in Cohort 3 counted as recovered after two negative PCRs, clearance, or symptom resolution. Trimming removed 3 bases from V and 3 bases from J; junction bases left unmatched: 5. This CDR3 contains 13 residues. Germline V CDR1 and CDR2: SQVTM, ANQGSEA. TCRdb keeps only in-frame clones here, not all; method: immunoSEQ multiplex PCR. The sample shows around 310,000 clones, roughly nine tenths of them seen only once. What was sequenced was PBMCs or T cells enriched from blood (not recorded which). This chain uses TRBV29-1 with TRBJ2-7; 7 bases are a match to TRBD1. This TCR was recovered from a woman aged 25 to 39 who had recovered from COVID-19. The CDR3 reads CSVEKGDSYEQYF. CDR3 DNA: TGCAGCGTTGAGAAAGGGGACAGCTACGAGCAGTACTTC.